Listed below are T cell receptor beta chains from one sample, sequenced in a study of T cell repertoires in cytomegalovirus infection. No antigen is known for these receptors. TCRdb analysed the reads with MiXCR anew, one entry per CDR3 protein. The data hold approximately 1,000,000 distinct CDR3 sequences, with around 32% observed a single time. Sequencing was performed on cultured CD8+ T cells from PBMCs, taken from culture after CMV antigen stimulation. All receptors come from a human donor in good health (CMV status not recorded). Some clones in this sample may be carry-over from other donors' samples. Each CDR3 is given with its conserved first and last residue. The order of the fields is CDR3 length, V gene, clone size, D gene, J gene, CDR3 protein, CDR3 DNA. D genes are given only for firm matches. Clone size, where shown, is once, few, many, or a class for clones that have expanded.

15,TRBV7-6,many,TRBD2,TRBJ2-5,CASSLSGGEKETQYF,TGTGCCAGCAGCTTAAGCGGGGGGGAAAAAGAGACCCAGTACTTC
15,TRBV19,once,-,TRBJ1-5,CASIHGGGSNQPQHF,TGTGCCAGTATCCACGGGGGGGGAAGCAATCAGCCCCAGCATTTT
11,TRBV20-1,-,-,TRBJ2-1,CSAPTNNEQFF,TGCAGTGCTCCCACCAACAATGAGCAGTTCTTC
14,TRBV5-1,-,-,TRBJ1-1,CASSLWGAVDEAFF,TGCGCCAGCAGCTTATGGGGGGCGGTGGATGAAGCTTTCTTT
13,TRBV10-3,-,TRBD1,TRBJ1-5,CAIKSTGGQPQHF,TGTGCCATCAAGTCGACAGGGGGTCAGCCCCAGCATTTT
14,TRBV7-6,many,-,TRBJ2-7,CASSLTGDWDEQYF,TGTGCCAGCAGCTTAACAGGGGACTGGGACGAGCAGTACTTC
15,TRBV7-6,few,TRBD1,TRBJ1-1,CASSRPQGAVTEAFF,TGTGCCAGCAGCCGTCCACAGGGGGCGGTCACTGAAGCTTTCTTT
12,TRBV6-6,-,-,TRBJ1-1,CATLTMNTEAFF,TGTGCCACCCTGACTATGAACACTGAAGCTTTCTTT
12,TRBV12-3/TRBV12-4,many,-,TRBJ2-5,CASSTGRLAQYF,TGTGCCAGCAGTACGGGACGGTTGGCCCAGTACTTC
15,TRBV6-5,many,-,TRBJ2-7,CASSYMRDRTYEQYF,TGTGCCAGCAGTTACATGAGGGACCGCACCTACGAGCAGTACTTC
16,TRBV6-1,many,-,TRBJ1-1,CASSSGTPPGYTEAFF,TGTGCCAGCAGCTCCGGGACACCACCAGGATACACTGAAGCTTTCTTT
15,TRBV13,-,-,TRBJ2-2,CVSTLWRGRTGELFF,TGTGTCAGCACCCTTTGGCGGGGTCGAACCGGGGAGCTGTTTTTT
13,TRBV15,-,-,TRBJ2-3,CATSSRPTDTQYF,TGTGCCACCAGCAGCCGGCCCACAGATACGCAGTATTTT
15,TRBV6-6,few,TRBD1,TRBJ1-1,CASTRTGEFYTEAFF,TGTGCCAGCACCCGGACAGGGGAATTTTATACTGAAGCTTTCTTT
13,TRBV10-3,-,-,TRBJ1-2,CAISESTRGGYTF,TGTGCCATCAGTGAGTCGACCAGAGGAGGCTACACCTTC
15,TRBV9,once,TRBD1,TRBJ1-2,CASSVTGGQGYGYTF,TGTGCCAGCAGCGTAACAGGGGGCCAAGGCTATGGCTACACCTTC
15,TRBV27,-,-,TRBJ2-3,CASSLGDRNTDTQYF,TGTGCCAGCAGTTTGGGAGACAGAAACACAGATACGCAGTATTTT
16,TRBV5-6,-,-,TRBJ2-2,CASSLPTQAMTGELFF,TGTGCCAGCAGCTTGCCCACCCAGGCGATGACCGGGGAGCTGTTTTTT